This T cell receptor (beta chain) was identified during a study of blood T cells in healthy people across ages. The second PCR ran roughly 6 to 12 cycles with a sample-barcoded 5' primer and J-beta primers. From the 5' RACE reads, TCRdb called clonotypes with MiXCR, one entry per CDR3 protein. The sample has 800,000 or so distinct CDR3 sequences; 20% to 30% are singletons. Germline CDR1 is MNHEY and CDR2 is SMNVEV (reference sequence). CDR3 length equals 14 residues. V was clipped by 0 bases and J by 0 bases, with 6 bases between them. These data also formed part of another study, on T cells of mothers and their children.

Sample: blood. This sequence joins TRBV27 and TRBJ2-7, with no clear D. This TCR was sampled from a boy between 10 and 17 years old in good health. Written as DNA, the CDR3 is TGTGCCAGCAGTTTATCGTACAGCTCCTACGAGCAGTACTTC. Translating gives CASSLSYSSYEQYF.